Described below is a single T cell receptor beta chain sequence and its context. The germline V gene has CDR1 SGHDT and CDR2 YYEEEE. V gave up 5 bases and J gave up 7 bases; unmatched junction bases: 11. The CDR3 extends over 15 amino acids. It was with 60 Vbeta and 13 Jbeta primers that the PCR ran. TCRdb keeps only in-frame clones here, not all; method: immunoSEQ multiplex PCR. The sample has about 140,000 clones, 76% seen once; the top ten hold about 3.1%. The data originate from a study of cytomegalovirus exposure and HLA in healthy donors. V usage is TRBV5-6 and J usage is TRBJ2-1; 8 bases are shared with TRBD2. The receptor comes from a male donor in good health and CMV-seronegative. Source material: PBMCs. The CDR3 DNA sequence: TGTGCCAGCAGTCGGACGCCGGGGGGGTGGAATGAGCAGTTCTTC. Translated: CASSRTPGGWNEQFF.